This T cell receptor beta chain was sequenced for a study of identical twins. Findings and limits, study-wide: In monozygotic twins, models underestimated the sharing of out-of-frame TCR alpha. Fewer insertions were carried by abundant cord blood beta clonotypes, but none was seen in memory repertoires. Rather than following the same donors, the conclusions depended on cross-sectional statistical analysis.

This clonotype was seen a few times. Its antigen is unknown. Every one of the donors was a healthy Caucasian. CDR1 is SNHLY and CDR2 is FYNNEI in the germline V gene. With 0 bases clipped from V and 0 bases from J, the junction kept 13 bases outside the gene matches. The CDR3 length is 19 residues. One entry per CDR3 protein results from TCRdb running MiXCR on the 5' RACE reads. The table shows 450,000 to 650,000 distinct CDR3 sequences, with around a tenth occurring only once. These data also formed part of another study, on yellow fever vaccine responses in identical twins.

The material sequenced was PBMCs. The chain joins TRBV2 to TRBJ2-7; 8 bases are a match to TRBD2. The TCR sequence derives from a woman between 18 and 29 years old in good health. Here the CDR3 DNA reads TGTGCCAGCAGTGAAGCACGGGGTTTGGCGGGGGGTCGCTCCTACGAGCAGTACTTC. This gives the protein CASSEARGLAGGRSYEQYF.